This TCR beta chain was identified in a study of T cells in tuberculosis. Looking at the study overall: This South African cohort compared adolescents with or without latent tuberculosis against adults with active tuberculosis.

The repertoire was sequenced with immunoSEQ multiplex PCR; TCRdb's copy has only in-frame clones and lacks some. Found here are some 25,000 clones, over 95% of them singletons; the top ten hold approximately 8.5%. In germline, CDR1 is MNHEY, CDR2 SMNVEV (reference sequence). Trimming stripped 6 bases from V and 2 bases from J, with 22 bases between. The CDR3 consists of 17 residues. This receptor was taken from a donor aged 10-29 years with latent tuberculosis or without tuberculosis infection. The chain is built from TRBV27 and TRBJ1-2; D possibly corresponds to TRBD1 (6 bases). Sequencing input: PBMCs. The CDR3 DNA reads TGTGCCAGCAGCTCAACCAATCCGACAGGACCGAACTATGGCTACACCTTC. Its translation is CASSSTNPTGPNYGYTF.